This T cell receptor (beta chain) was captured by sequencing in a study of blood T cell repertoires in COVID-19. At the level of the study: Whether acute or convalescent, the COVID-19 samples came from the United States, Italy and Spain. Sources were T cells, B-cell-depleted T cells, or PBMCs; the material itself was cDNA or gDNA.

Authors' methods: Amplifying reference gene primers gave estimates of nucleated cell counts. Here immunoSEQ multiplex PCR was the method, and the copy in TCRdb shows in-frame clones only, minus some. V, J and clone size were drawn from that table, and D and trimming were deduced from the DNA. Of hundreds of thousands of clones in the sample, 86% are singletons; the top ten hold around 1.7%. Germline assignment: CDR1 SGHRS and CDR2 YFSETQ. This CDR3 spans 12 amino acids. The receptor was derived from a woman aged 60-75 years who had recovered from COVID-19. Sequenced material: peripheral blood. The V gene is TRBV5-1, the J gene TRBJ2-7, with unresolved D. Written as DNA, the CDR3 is TGCGCTTCCAGATTATCCTCCTACGAGCAGTACTTC. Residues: CASRLSSYEQYF.